The source of this T cell receptor beta chain is a study of vaccination effects on CD4 cells after COVID-19. The study, taken as a whole, reports: Healthy vaccinees' vaccine-induced clones included only 1 of 255 cross-reacting with common cold coronaviruses.

CDR1 is MNHEY, CDR2 SVGAGI, per germline. V lost 0 bases and J lost 6, with 9 bases in between. The CDR3 covers 13 residues. The method was immunoSEQ multiplex PCR; TCRdb's version includes in-frame clones alone and lacks a portion of them. The table shows tens of thousands of clones, with less than 80% occurring only once. As regards this clone: Its antigen remains unknown.

Isolating CD4+ T cells followed approximately nine days of culture. The vaccine given was either BNT162b2 or mRNA-1273, in two doses. The TCR was taken from a human donor who received a COVID-19 vaccine. This chain joins TRBV6-5 and TRBJ2-7; D is unresolved. The starting material was CD4+ T cells from PBMCs cultured without peptide, obtained after COVID-19 vaccination. The CDR3 protein is CASSYSPWGEQYV. CDR3 DNA: TGTGCCAGCAGTTACTCTCCCTGGGGCGAGCAGTACGTC.